This TCR beta chain was captured by sequencing in a study of Ad26.COV2.S vaccination and SARS-CoV-2 variants. Treatment noted: about 20 received Ad26.COV2.S at low or high dose, single or two shots; 5 received placebo; per-sample allocation not given. Sample collection was performed on day 63 after the first vaccine or placebo injection. Donation was by an adult aged 18-55 years who was in Boston. Trimming shortened V by 3 bases and J by 9 bases, and 18 bases separated the two germline ends. The CDR3 is made up of 16 amino acids. From germline, CDR1 is LNHDA and CDR2 SQIVND (reference sequence). The method was immunoSEQ multiplex PCR; TCRdb's version includes in-frame clones alone and lacks a portion of them. Of about 350,000 clones in the sample, roughly 85% were seen once.

The starting material was peripheral blood, obtained in a trial of Ad26.COV2.S vaccine versus placebo. The chain uses TRBV19 and TRBJ1-6; tentatively, D is TRBD1 (5 bases). This TCR was recovered from a person aged 18-60 years who received the Ad26.COV2.S COVID-19 vaccine or a placebo. Here the CDR3 reads CASSMGSGVESSPLHF. DNA for the CDR3: TGTGCCAGTAGTATGGGCTCGGGGGTTGAGAGTTCACCCCTCCACTTT.